This is a list of T cell receptor beta chains from one sample in a study of T cell responses to AZD1222 COVID-19 vaccine. Assay used: immunoSEQ multiplex PCR; TCRdb lists only in-frame clones, some missing. The data show 130,000 or so clones, around nine tenths seen once. The sample consisted of peripheral blood, taken on day 0 of AZD1222 vaccination. These receptors came from an adult in good health. The CDR3 runs from the conserved cysteine through the conserved F or W. Each record gives: V gene, D gene, J gene, CDR3 protein, CDR3 DNA. A D gene is named only where the DNA matches it firmly.

TRBV6-5	.	TRBJ1-1	CASSYTTAVEAFF	TGTGCCAGCAGTTACACGACTGCTGTTGAAGCTTTCTTT
TRBV7-9	.	TRBJ2-2	CASSLAGGNTGELFF	TGTGCCAGCAGCTTAGCGGGCGGGAACACCGGGGAGCTGTTTTTT
TRBV5-6	.	TRBJ2-1	CASSAYNEQFF	TGTGCCAGCAGCGCCTACAATGAGCAGTTCTTC
TRBV9	TRBD2	TRBJ2-2	CASSAPAGENTGELFF	TGTGCCAGCAGCGCCCCGGCGGGAGAAAACACCGGGGAGCTGTTTTTT
TRBV6-5	.	TRBJ2-7	CASLLGGSSYEQYF	TGTGCCAGCCTACTGGGGGGTTCTTCCTACGAGCAGTACTTC
TRBV5-1	.	TRBJ2-5	CASSRNVGNGETQYF	TGCGCCAGCAGCCGGAACGTGGGTAACGGGGAGACCCAGTACTTC
TRBV5-1	.	TRBJ1-5	CASREGDFQPQHF	TGCGCCAGCAGAGAGGGGGATTTTCAGCCCCAGCATTTT
TRBV28	.	TRBJ2-3	CASSLNLWGRTDTQYF	TGTGCCAGCAGTCTAAATTTGTGGGGAAGGACAGATACGCAGTATTTT
TRBV27	TRBD1	TRBJ1-2	CASSPWDSALGYTF	TGTGCCAGCAGTCCATGGGACAGCGCGCTTGGCTACACCTTC
TRBV6-5	.	TRBJ1-5	CASSSLTANQPQHF	TGTGCCAGCAGTTCTTTGACAGCTAATCAGCCCCAGCATTTT
TRBV5-1	TRBD2	TRBJ2-1	CASSSQRETYNEQFF	TGCGCCAGCAGCTCGCAGCGGGAGACCTACAATGAGCAGTTCTTC
TRBV19	.	TRBJ2-2	CASSKTRGVNTGELFF	TGTGCCAGTAGTAAGACCAGGGGGGTGAACACCGGGGAGCTGTTTTTT
TRBV12-3/TRBV12-4	.	TRBJ2-1	CASTQEKFLDQFF	TGTGCCAGCACCCAGGAGAAATTTCTGGACCAGTTCTTC
TRBV7-9	.	TRBJ2-6	CASSLWLSGANVLTF	TGTGCCAGCAGCTTATGGTTGTCTGGGGCCAACGTCCTGACTTTC
TRBV28	.	TRBJ1-3	CASSFEGGVVSGNTIYF	TGTGCCAGCAGTTTTGAGGGGGGGGTGGTCTCTGGAAACACCATATATTTT
TRBV7-2	.	TRBJ2-6	CASSPGASGANVLTF	TGTGCCAGCAGCCCCGGGGCCTCTGGGGCCAACGTCCTGACTTTC